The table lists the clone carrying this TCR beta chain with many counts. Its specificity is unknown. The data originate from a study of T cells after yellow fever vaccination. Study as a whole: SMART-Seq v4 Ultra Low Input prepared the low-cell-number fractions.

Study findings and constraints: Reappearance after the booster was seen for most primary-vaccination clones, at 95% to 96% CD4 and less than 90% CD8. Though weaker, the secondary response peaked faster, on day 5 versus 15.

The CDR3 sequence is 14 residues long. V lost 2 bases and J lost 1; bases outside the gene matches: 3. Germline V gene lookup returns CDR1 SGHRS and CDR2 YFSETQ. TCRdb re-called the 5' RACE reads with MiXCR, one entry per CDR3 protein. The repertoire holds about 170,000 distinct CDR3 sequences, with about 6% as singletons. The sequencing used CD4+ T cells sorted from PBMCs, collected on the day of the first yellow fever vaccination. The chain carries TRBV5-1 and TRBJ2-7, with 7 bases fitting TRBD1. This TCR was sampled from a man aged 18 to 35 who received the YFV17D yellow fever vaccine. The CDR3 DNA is TGCGCCAGCAGCTTAACAGGGGAATCCTACGAGCAGTACTTC. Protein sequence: CASSLTGESYEQYF.